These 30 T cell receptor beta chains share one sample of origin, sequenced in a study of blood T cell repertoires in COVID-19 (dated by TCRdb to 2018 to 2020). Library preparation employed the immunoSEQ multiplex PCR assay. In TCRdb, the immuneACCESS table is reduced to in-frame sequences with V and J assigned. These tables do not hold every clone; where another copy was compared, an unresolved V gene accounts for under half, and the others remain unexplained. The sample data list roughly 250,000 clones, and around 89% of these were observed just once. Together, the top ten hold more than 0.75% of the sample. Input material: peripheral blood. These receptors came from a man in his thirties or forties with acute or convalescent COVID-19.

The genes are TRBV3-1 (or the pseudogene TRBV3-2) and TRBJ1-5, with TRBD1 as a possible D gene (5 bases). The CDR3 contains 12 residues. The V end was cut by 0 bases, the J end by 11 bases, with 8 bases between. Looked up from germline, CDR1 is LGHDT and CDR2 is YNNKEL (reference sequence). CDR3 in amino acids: CASSQEGRTQHF. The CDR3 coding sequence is TGTGCCAGCAGCCAAGAGGGGCGGACCCAGCATTTT.

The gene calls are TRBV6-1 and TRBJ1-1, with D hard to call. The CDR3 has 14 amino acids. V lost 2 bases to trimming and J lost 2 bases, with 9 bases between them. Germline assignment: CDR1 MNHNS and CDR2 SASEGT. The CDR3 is CASSEPPVNTEAFF. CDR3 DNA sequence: TGTGCCAGCAGTGAACCCCCAGTCAACACTGAAGCTTTCTTT.

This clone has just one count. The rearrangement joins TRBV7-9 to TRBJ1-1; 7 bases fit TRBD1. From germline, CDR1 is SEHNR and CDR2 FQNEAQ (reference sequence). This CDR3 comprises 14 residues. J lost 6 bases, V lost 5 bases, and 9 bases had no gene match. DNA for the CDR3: TGTGCCAGCAGCCGACTCGGACAGGTTGCTGAAGCTTTCTTT. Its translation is CASSRLGQVAEAFF.

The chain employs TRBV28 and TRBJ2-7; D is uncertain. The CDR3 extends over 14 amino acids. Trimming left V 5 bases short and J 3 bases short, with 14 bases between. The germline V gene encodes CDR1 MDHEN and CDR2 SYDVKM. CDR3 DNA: TGTGCCAGCAGTCTTACCGAGAGGATCTACGAGCAGTACTTC. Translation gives CASSLTERIYEQYF. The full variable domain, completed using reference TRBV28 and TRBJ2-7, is DVKVTQSSRYLVKRTGEKVFLECVQDMDHENMFWYRQDPGLGLRLIYFSYDVKMKEKGDIPEGYSVSREKKERFSLILESASTNQTSMYLCASSLTERIYEQYFGPGTRLTVT.

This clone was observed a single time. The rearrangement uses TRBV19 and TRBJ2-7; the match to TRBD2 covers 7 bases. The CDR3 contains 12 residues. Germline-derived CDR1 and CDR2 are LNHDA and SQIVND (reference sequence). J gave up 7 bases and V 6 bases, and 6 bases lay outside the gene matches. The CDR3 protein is CASRGGSAEQYF. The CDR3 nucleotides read TGTGCCAGTAGAGGCGGGAGCGCGGAGCAGTACTTC.

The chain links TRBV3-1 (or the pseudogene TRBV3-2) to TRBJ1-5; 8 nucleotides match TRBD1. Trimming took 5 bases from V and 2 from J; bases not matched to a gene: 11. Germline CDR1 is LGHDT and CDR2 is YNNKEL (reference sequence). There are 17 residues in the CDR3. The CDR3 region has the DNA TGTGCCAGCAGCGCCTCCCGATCGACAGGGGGCAATCAGCCCCAGCATTTT. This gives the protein CASSASRSTGGNQPQHF.

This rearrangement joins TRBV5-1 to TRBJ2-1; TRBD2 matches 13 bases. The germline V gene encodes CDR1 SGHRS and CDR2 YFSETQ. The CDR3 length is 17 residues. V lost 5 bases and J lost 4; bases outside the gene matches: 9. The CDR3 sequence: CASRTSGRGPAYNEQFF. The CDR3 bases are TGCGCCAGCAGAACTAGCGGGAGGGGCCCCGCTTACAATGAGCAGTTCTTC.

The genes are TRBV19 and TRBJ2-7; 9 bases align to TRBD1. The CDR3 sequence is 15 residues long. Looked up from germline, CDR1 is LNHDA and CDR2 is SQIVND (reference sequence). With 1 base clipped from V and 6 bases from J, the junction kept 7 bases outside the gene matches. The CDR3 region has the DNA TGTGCCAGTAGTATAGGAGGGACAGGGTCTTTCGAGCAGTACTTC. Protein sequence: CASSIGGTGSFEQYF.

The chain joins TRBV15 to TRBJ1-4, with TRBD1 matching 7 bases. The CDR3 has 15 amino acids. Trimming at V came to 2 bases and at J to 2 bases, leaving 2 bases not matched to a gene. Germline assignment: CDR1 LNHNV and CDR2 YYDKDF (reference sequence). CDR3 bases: TGTGCCACCAGCAGATTACAGGGGACTAATGAAAAACTGTTTTTT. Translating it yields CATSRLQGTNEKLFF.

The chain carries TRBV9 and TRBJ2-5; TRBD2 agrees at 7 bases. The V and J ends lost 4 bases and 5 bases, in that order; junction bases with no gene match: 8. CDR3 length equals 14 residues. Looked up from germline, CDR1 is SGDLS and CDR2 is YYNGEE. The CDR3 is CASSPRAGRETQYF. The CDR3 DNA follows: TGTGCCAGCAGCCCCCGAGCGGGACGGGAGACCCAGTACTTC.

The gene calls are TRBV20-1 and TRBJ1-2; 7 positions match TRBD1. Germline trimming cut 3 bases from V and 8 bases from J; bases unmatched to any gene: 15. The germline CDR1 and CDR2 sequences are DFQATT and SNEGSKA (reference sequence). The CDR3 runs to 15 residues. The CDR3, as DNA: TGCAGTGCTAGTCCCCCGGGGTCCGACAGGGTAGGCTACACCTTC. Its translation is CSASPPGSDRVGYTF.

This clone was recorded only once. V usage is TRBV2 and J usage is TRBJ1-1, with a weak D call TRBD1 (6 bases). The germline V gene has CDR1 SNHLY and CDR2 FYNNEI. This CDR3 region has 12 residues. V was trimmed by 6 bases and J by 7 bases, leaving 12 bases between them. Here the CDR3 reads CASRSNRVEAFF. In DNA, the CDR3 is TGTGCCAGCAGGTCCAACAGGGTTGAAGCTTTCTTT.

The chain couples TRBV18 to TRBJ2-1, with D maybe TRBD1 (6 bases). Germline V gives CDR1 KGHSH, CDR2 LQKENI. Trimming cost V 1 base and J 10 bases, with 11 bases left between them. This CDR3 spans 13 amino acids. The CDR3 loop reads CASSPRTEHEQFF. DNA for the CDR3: TGTGCCAGCTCACCACGGACAGAACACGAGCAGTTCTTC.

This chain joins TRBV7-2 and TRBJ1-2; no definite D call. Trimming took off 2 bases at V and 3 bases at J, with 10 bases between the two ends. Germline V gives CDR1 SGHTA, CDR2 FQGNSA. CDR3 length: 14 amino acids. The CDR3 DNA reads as TGTGCCAGCAGCTTATTTCGGGGTTACTATGGCTACACCTTC. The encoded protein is CASSLFRGYYGYTF. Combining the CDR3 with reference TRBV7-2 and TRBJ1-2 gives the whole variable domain GAGVSQSPSNKVTEKGKDVELRCDPISGHTALYWYRQSLGQGLEFLIYFQGNSAPDKSGLPSDRFSAERTGGSVSTLTIQRTQQEDSAVYLCASSLFRGYYGYTFGSGTRLTVV.

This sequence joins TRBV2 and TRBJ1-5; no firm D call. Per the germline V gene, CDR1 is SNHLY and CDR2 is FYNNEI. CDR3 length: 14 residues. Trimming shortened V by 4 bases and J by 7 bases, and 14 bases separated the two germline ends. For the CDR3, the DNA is TGTGCCAGCAGTGTCAGGCAGCTAAAGCAGCCCCAGCATTTT. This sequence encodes CASSVRQLKQPQHF. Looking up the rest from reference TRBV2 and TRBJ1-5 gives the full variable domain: EPEVTQTPSHQVTQMGQEVILRCVPISNHLYFYWYRQILGQKVEFLVSFYNNEISEKSEIFDDQFSVERPDGSNFTLKIRSTKLEDSAMYFCASSVRQLKQPQHFGDGTRLSIL.

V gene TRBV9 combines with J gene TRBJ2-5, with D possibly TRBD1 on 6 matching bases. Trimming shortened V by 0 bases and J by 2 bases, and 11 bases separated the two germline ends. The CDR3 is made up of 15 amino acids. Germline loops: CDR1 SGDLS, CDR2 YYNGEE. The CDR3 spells CASSVEGHRQETQYF. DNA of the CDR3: TGTGCCAGCAGCGTAGAGGGACACAGACAAGAGACCCAGTACTTC.

CDR3 nucleotides: TGTGCCAGCAGCCAAGCCGGGACTAGCGGGGGGAGCTCCTACAATGAGCAGTTCTTC. This gives the protein CASSQAGTSGGSSYNEQFF. This chain links TRBV3-1 (or the pseudogene TRBV3-2) with TRBJ2-1, with 15 bases lining up with TRBD2. J lost 0 bases, V lost 1 base, and 4 bases had no gene match. Looked up from germline, CDR1 is LGHDT and CDR2 is YNNKEL (reference sequence). The length of the CDR3 is 19 residues.

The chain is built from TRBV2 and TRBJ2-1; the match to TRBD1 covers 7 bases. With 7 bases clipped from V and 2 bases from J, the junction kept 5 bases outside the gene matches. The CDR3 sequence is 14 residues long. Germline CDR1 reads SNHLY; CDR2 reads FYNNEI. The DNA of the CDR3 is TGTGCCAGCATGGCCGGACAGGCCTACAATGAGCAGTTCTTC. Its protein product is CASMAGQAYNEQFF.

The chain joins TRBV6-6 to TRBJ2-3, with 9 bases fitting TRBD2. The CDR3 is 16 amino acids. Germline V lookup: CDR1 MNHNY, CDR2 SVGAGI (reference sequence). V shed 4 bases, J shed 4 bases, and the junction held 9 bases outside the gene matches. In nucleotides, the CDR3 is TGTGCCAGCAGTTTCCCTAGTAGCGGGGGTGCAGATACGCAGTATTTT. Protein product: CASSFPSSGGADTQYF.

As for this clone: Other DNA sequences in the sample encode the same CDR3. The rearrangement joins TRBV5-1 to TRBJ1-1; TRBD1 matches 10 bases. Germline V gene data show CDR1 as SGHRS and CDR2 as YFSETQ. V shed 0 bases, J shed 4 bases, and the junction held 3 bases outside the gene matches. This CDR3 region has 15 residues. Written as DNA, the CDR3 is TGCGCCAGCAGCTTGGGACAGGGGGCGTCCACTGAAGCTTTCTTT. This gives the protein CASSLGQGASTEAFF.

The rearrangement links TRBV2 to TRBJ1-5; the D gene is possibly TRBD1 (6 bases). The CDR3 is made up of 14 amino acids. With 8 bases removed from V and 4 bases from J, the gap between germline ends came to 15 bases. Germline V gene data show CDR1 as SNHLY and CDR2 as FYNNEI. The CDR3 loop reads CASGGEGRNQPQHF. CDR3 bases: TGTGCCAGCGGGGGCGAGGGCAGAAATCAGCCCCAGCATTTT. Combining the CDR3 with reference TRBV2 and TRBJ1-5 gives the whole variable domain EPEVTQTPSHQVTQMGQEVILRCVPISNHLYFYWYRQILGQKVEFLVSFYNNEISEKSEIFDDQFSVERPDGSNFTLKIRSTKLEDSAMYFCASGGEGRNQPQHFGDGTRLSIL.

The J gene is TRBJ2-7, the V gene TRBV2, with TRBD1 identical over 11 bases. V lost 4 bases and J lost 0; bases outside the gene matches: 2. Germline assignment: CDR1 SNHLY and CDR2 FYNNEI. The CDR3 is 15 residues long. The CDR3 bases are TGTGCCAGCAGTGTCGGGACAGGGGGCTCCTACGAGCAGTACTTC. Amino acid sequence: CASSVGTGGSYEQYF.

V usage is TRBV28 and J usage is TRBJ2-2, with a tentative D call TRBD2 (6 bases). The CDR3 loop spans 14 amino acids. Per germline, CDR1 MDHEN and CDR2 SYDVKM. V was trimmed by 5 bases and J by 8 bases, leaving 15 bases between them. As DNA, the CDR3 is TGTGCCAGCAGTGGGGGGTCGAGGCTTGGGGAGCTGTTTTTT. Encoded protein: CASSGGSRLGELFF.

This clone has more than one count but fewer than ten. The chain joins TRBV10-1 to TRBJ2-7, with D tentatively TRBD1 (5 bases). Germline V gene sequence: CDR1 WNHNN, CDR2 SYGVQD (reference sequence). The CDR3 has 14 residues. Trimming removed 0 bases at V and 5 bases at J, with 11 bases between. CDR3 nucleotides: TGCGCCAGCAGTGAGTCGGGCAGGGTCCACGAGCAGTACTTC. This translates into CASSESGRVHEQYF.

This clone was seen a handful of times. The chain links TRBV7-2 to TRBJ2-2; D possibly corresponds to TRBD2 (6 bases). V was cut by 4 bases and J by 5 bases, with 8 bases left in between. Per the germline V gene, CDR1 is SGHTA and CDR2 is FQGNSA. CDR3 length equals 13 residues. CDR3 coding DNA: TGTGCCAGCAGCTCTCGGGAGACCGGGGAGCTGTTTTTT. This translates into CASSSRETGELFF.

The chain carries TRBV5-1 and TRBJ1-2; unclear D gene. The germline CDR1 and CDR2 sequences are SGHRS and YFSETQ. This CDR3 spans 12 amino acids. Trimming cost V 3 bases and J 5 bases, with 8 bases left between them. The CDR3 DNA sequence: TGCGCCAGCAGCTACCGAGATTATGGCTACACCTTC. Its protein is CASSYRDYGYTF.

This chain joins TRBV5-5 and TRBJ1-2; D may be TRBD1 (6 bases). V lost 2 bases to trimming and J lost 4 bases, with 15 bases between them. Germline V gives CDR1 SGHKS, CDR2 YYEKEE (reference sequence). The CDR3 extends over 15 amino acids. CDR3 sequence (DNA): TGTGCCAGCAGCTTCGGACAGAGTATTTTCTATGGCTACACCTTC. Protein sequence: CASSFGQSIFYGYTF.

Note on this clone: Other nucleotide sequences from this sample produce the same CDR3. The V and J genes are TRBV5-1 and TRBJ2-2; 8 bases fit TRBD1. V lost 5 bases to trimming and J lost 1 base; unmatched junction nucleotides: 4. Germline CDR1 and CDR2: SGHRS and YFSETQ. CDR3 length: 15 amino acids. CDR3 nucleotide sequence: TGCGCCAGCAGTTCCGGGACAGGGAACACCGGGGAGCTGTTTTTT. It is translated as CASSSGTGNTGELFF.

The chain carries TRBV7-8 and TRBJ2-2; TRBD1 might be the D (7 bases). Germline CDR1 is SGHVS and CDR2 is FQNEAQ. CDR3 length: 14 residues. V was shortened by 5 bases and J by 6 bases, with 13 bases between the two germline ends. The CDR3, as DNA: TGTGCCAGCAGCGCCAGGAGGGGGCCCGGGGAGCTGTTTTTT. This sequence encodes CASSARRGPGELFF. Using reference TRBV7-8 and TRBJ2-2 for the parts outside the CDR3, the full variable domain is GAGVSQSPRYKVAKRGQDVALRCDPISGHVSLFWYQQALGQGPEFLTYFQNEAQLDKSGLPSDRFFAERPEGSVSTLKIQRTQQEDSAVYLCASSARRGPGELFFGEGSRLTVL.

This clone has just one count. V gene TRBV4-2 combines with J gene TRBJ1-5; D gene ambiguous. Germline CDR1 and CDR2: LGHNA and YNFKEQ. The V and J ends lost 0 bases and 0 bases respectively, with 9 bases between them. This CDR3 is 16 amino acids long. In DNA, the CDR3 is TGTGCCAGCAGCCAAGACGACACAGTTAGCAATCAGCCCCAGCATTTT. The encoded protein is CASSQDDTVSNQPQHF.